This T cell receptor beta chain was found in a study of CD8 T cells in Susac syndrome. Reverse transcription of roughly 0.45 to 1 ug RNA was carried out with random hexamers. Amplification of TCR beta CDR3 across 54 Vbeta and 13 Jbeta was performed with immunoSEQ multiplex PCR. TCRdb analysed the immunoSEQ multiplex PCR reads with MiXCR anew, one entry per CDR3 protein. The repertoire has fewer than 150,000 distinct CDR3 sequences, approximately 90% of them found once; the top ten carry around 0.22%. The CDR3 loop spans 14 amino acids. V lost 2 bases and J 2 bases, leaving 9 bases between the germline ends.

This chain joins TRBV12-3 or TRBV12-4 and TRBJ2-5; D may be TRBD1 (6 bases). The receptor comes from a human donor with multiple sclerosis. The specimen sequenced was CD8+ T cells from PBMCs. DNA of the CDR3: TGTGCCAGCAGTTTATGGGACAAACAAGAGACCCAGTACTTC. It is translated as CASSLWDKQETQYF.